This T cell receptor (beta chain) came from a study of blood T cell repertoires in COVID-19. Here immunoSEQ multiplex PCR was the method, and the copy in TCRdb shows in-frame clones only, minus some. The sample lists roughly 290,000 clones; roughly nine tenths were seen once. Two negative PCRs, clearance, or symptom resolution had been documented for recovered Cohort 3 donors. This clone was seen only once. CDR1 SNHLY and CDR2 FYNNEI come from the germline V gene. The CDR3 runs to 15 residues. V shed 6 bases and J shed 1 base, with 14 bases lying between them. Specimen: PBMCs or T cells enriched from blood (not recorded which). The chain recombines TRBV2 with TRBJ2-3; D is possibly TRBD1 (6 bases). The sequence was obtained from a woman in her thirties or forties who had recovered from COVID-19. The CDR3 DNA is TGTGCCAGCAGCACTCAGGGGACACGCACAGATACGCAGTATTTT. It specifies CASSTQGTRTDTQYF.